This T cell receptor beta chain was obtained from a study of shared clonotypes between healthy human individuals. Germline V CDR1 and CDR2: SGHRS, YFSETQ. This CDR3 has 13 residues. Trimming pared 4 bases from V and 8 bases from J, leaving 13 bases between. Sequencing was performed with immunoSEQ multiplex PCR; in TCRdb, only in-frame clones are kept and a portion is missing. The sample includes roughly 2.6 million clones, more than 80% of them seen just once. Sequencing used naive CD4+ T cells sorted from blood. Subset defined: CD45RA+ positively selected. This rearrangement joins TRBV5-1 to TRBJ2-1; D gene uncertain. The sequence was obtained from a man between 18 and 35 years old in good health. The CDR3 loop is CASSLTPGDEQFF. The CDR3 bases are TGCGCCAGCAGCCTAACACCGGGCGATGAGCAGTTCTTC. Looking up the rest from reference TRBV5-1 and TRBJ2-1 gives the full variable domain: KAGVTQTPRYLIKTRGQQVTLSCSPISGHRSVSWYQQTPGQGLQFLFEYFSETQRNKGNFPGRFSGRQFSNSRSEMNVSTLELGDSALYLCASSLTPGDEQFFGPGTRLTVL.